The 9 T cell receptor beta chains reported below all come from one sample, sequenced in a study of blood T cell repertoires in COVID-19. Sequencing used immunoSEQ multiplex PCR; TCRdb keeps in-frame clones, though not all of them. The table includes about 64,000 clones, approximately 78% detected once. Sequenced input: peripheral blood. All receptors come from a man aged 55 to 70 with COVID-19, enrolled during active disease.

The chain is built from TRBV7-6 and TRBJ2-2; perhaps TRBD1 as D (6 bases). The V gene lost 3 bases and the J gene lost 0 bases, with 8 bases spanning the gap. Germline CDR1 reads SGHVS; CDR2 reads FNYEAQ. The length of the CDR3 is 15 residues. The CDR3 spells CASSFGTTNTGELFF. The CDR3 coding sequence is TGTGCCAGCAGCTTTGGGACAACGAACACCGGGGAGCTGTTTTTT.

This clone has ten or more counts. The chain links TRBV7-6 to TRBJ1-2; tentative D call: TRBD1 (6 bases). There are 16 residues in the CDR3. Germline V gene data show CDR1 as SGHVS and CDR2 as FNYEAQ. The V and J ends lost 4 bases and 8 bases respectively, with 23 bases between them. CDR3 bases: TGTGCCAGCAGCTCCACCTCGAGGGGGAGAGTAAGGGGCTACACCTTC. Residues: CASSSTSRGRVRGYTF.

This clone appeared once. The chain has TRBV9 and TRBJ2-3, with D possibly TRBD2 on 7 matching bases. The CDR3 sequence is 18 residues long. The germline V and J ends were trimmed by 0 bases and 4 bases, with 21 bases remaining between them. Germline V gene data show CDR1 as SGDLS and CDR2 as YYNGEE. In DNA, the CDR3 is TGTGCCAGCAGCGTAGCGGCGGGGGCGGGAGCTAATTCAGATACGCAGTATTTT. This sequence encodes CASSVAAGAGANSDTQYF.

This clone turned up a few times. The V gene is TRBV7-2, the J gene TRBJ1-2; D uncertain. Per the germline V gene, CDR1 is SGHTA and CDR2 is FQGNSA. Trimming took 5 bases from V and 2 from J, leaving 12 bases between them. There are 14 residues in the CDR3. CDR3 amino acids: CASSPSGQNYGYTF. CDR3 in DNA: TGTGCCAGCAGCCCAAGTGGGCAGAACTATGGCTACACCTTC.

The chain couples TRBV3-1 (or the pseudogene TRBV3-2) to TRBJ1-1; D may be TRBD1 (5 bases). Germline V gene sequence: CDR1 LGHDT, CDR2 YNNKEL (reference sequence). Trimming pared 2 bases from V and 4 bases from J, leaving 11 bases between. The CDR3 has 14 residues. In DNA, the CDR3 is TGTGCCAGCAGCCAAATAGGGGCTGGCACTGAAGCTTTCTTT. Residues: CASSQIGAGTEAFF.

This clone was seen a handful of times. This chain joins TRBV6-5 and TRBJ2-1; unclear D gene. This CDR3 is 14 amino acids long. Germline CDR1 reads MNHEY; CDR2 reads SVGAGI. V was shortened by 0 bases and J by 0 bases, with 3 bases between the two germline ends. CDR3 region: CASSYSSSYNEQFF. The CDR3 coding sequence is TGTGCCAGCAGTTACTCGAGCTCCTACAATGAGCAGTTCTTC.

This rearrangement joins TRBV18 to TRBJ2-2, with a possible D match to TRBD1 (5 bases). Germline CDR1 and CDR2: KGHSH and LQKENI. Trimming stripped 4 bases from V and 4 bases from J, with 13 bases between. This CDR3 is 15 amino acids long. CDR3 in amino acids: CASSRSQGGTGELFF. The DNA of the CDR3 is TGTGCCAGCTCACGATCGCAGGGTGGCACCGGGGAGCTGTTTTTT.

The CDR3 nucleotides are TGTGCCAGCGTCCAGGGGTATGGCTACACCTTC. This encodes CASVQGYGYTF. V and J are TRBV6-5 and TRBJ1-2, with D maybe TRBD1 (6 bases). Trimming took 8 bases from V and 5 from J, leaving 9 bases between them. The CDR3 is made up of 11 amino acids. Germline V gives CDR1 MNHEY, CDR2 SVGAGI.

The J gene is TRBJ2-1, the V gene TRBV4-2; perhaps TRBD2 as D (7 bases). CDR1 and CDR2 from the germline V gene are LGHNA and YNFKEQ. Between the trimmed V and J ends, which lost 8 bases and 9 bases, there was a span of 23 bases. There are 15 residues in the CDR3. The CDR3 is CASARWLGGGSEQFF. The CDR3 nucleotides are TGTGCCAGCGCTCGGTGGTTGGGAGGGGGAAGTGAGCAGTTCTTC.